This T cell receptor beta chain was sequenced during a study of cytomegalovirus exposure and HLA in healthy donors. Overall study findings and caveats: Cytomegalovirus association was assigned to 150 to 200 TCR beta chains. In a later analysis, several top co-occurrence clusters appeared linked to parvovirus B19, influenza, CMV and Epstein-Barr virus. Available immune exposure information covered CMV serostatus only.

This clone has only a few counts. What it binds is unknown. The CDR3 covers 12 residues. Germline V gene lookup returns CDR1 MNHEY and CDR2 SVGAGI. Between the trimmed V and J ends, which lost 6 bases and 9 bases, there was a span of 12 bases. All the people who gave samples were healthy bone marrow donors. Primers: 60 Vbeta forward and 13 Jbeta reverse. The data were produced by immunoSEQ multiplex PCR, yet TCRdb's version contains in-frame clones alone and is incomplete. The top ten hold about 4.7% of the sample, which has about 97,000 clones, over 8% seen once. The rearrangement links TRBV6-5 to TRBJ2-1, with a possible D match to TRBD2 (5 bases). This clonotype was obtained from a man aged 45-60 years in good health and CMV-seropositive. Input material: PBMCs. CDR3 DNA: TGTGCCAGCAGCATTTCTCGGGGTGAGCAGTTCTTC. Translation gives CASSISRGEQFF.